The clone carrying this T cell receptor beta chain was seen more than once but under ten times. Libraries were prepared by immunoSEQ multiplex PCR; TCRdb keeps only in-frame clonotypes and omits some of them. Of roughly 1,000,000 clones listed, 75% to 80% are singletons. None of the donors, who were healthy HIV-negative adults, had recently had acute infections or vaccinations. This specimen belongs to a study of shared clonotypes between healthy human individuals. The ends lost 7 bases at V and 4 bases at J; junction bases unmatched: 13. Germline CDR1 is SNHLY and CDR2 is FYNNEI. The CDR3 consists of 15 residues.

The sequence came from a young man in good health. Some clones in this sample may be carry-over from other donors' samples. V gene TRBV2 combines with J gene TRBJ2-7; 7 positions agree with TRBD1. The sample taken for sequencing was memory CD4+ T cells from PBMCs. Subset of the sample: CD45RA-negative fraction. The CDR3 nucleotides read TGTGCCAGCACCTTCGGTCGACAGGGCGGATACGAGCAGTACTTC. The encoded protein is CASTFGRQGGYEQYF.